The rows below give T cell receptor beta chains drawn from one sample of a study of blood T cell repertoires in COVID-19. TCRdb's table, derived via immunoSEQ multiplex PCR, lists solely in-frame clones and lacks some. The data hold over 250,000 clones, with approximately 88% observed a single time. Sequenced material: PBMCs or T cells enriched from blood (not recorded which). The receptors come from a woman under 30 who had recovered from COVID-19. Both conserved end residues are trimmed from each CDR3. Each record gives: V gene, clone size, J gene, CDR3 protein. For some rows the clone size is stated as once, few or many, or as a class when expanded; others skip it.

V gene: TRBV7-9
clone size: .
J gene: TRBJ2-7
CDR3 protein: ASSLGAGVYYEQY

V gene: TRBV5-1
clone size: .
J gene: TRBJ1-1
CDR3 protein: ASSLSAGASRNTEAF

V gene: TRBV7-8
clone size: few
J gene: TRBJ1-1
CDR3 protein: ASSPGGRNTEAF

V gene: TRBV20-1
clone size: .
J gene: TRBJ2-1
CDR3 protein: SASLDRLYDNEQF

V gene: TRBV21-1
clone size: .
J gene: TRBJ1-5
CDR3 protein: ASSKGGQSNQPQH

V gene: TRBV12-5
clone size: .
J gene: TRBJ1-2
CDR3 protein: ASGSPGTAYGYT

V gene: TRBV4-1
clone size: .
J gene: TRBJ2-2
CDR3 protein: ASSQARLPGTSGGRNTGELF

V gene: TRBV28
clone size: .
J gene: TRBJ2-7
CDR3 protein: ASRETGPLYEQY

V gene: TRBV28
clone size: .
J gene: TRBJ1-2
CDR3 protein: ASSSAPLDRVDGYT

V gene: TRBV9
clone size: .
J gene: TRBJ2-3
CDR3 protein: ASKTSGSSTDTQY